A single sample gave rise to the 29 T cell receptor beta chains below, sequenced in a study of cytomegalovirus exposure and HLA in healthy donors. The data were produced by immunoSEQ multiplex PCR, yet TCRdb's version contains in-frame clones alone and is incomplete. The repertoire has under 250,000 clones, about 87% of them found once; the top ten carry about 2.5%. Sequencing was carried out using PBMCs. These receptors all stem from a man between 18 and 29 years old in good health and CMV-seronegative.

The chain uses TRBV20-1 and TRBJ1-4; D not resolved. V lost 5 bases, J lost 10 bases, and 11 bases lay in between. Germline V gene data show CDR1 as DFQATT and CDR2 as SNEGSKA (reference sequence). The CDR3 spans 11 residues. The CDR3 here is CSASYPGKLFF. CDR3 sequence (DNA): TGCAGTGCTTCCTACCCCGGAAAACTGTTTTTT.

The chain has TRBV6-6 and TRBJ1-6, with TRBD1 matching over 9 bases. J gave up 8 bases and V 6 bases, and 5 bases lay outside the gene matches. The germline CDR1 and CDR2 sequences are MNHNY and SVGAGI (reference sequence). This CDR3 is built from 14 residues. The CDR3 loop reads CASSPGQGYSPLHF. The CDR3 bases are TGTGCCAGCAGCCCGGGACAGGGTTATTCACCCCTCCACTTT.

The chain links TRBV7-9 to TRBJ2-7, with a weak D call TRBD1 (6 bases). V lost 3 bases and J lost 3, with 9 bases in between. The CDR3 runs to 13 residues. Germline V gene lookup returns CDR1 SEHNR and CDR2 FQNEAQ (reference sequence). The CDR3 coding sequence is TGTGCCAGCAGCTTGGACAGTCTCTACGAGCAGTACTTC. It is translated as CASSLDSLYEQYF.

This clone was picked up a small number of times. The V and J genes are TRBV9 and TRBJ2-1; TRBD2 might be the D (5 bases). The germline V and J ends were trimmed by 4 bases and 9 bases, with 20 bases remaining between them. Germline V gene lookup returns CDR1 SGDLS and CDR2 YYNGEE. The CDR3 spans 15 residues. CDR3 in amino acids: CASSSGGMAISEQFF. CDR3 bases: TGTGCCAGCAGCTCCGGAGGCATGGCAATCTCTGAGCAGTTCTTC.

The V call is TRBV6-5, the J call TRBJ1-1; TRBD1 might be the D (5 bases). The CDR3 consists of 15 residues. Trimming removed 6 bases at V and 0 bases at J, with 14 bases between. Germline CDR1 is MNHEY and CDR2 is SVGAGI. Written as DNA, the CDR3 is TGTGCCAGCAGGCCGATGGGGGGTTTGAACACTGAAGCTTTCTTT. It encodes CASRPMGGLNTEAFF.

The chain joins TRBV29-1 to TRBJ1-2, with 10 bases that match TRBD1. CDR1 SQVTM and CDR2 ANQGSEA come from the germline V gene. V lost 2 bases, J lost 4 bases, and 7 bases stayed unmatched. This CDR3 has 15 amino acids. The CDR3 region has the DNA TGCAGCGTTGAATACGGACAGGGGGATAGCTATGGCTACACCTTC. This encodes CSVEYGQGDSYGYTF.

J is TRBJ2-5 and V is TRBV7-8; weak D call: TRBD2 (5 bases). The CDR3 sequence is 14 residues long. The V and J ends lost 0 bases and 7 bases respectively, with 12 bases between them. Germline CDR1 is SGHVS and CDR2 is FQNEAQ. This chain's CDR3 is CASSLARGGGTQYF. Here the CDR3 DNA reads TGTGCCAGCAGCTTAGCCCGGGGTGGAGGGACCCAGTACTTC.

This chain uses TRBV6-5 with TRBJ2-2, with D uncertain. Germline-derived CDR1 and CDR2 are MNHEY and SVGAGI. V lost 4 bases, J lost 3 bases, and 3 bases lay in between. There are 12 residues in the CDR3. DNA of the CDR3: TGTGCCAGCAGTTTCGACACCGGGGAGCTGTTTTTT. This codes for CASSFDTGELFF.

The chain recombines TRBV12-5 with TRBJ2-5; TRBD2 matches 9 bases. Trimming cost V 6 bases and J 2 bases; bases outside gene matches: 4. CDR1 LGHNT and CDR2 FRNRAP come from the germline V gene. This CDR3 is built from 14 residues. CDR3: CASGLAGLQETQYF. Here the CDR3 DNA reads TGTGCTAGTGGGCTAGCGGGGCTTCAAGAGACCCAGTACTTC.

This chain connects TRBV5-6 to TRBJ2-7, with a possible D match to TRBD2 (6 bases). There are 15 residues in the CDR3. Per the germline V gene, CDR1 is SGHDT and CDR2 is YYEEEE. V was shortened by 2 bases and J by 2 bases, with 14 bases between the two germline ends. The CDR3 reads CASSLAGGTPYEQYF. The DNA of the CDR3 is TGTGCCAGCAGCTTAGCCGGAGGGACGCCCTACGAGCAGTACTTC.

This clone showed up just a few times. This sequence joins TRBV4-1 and TRBJ2-7; TRBD2 matches at 11 bases. CDR1 is MGHRA and CDR2 is YSYEKL in the germline V gene. The CDR3 length is 16 residues. The junction had 10 bases not matched to a gene; V was cut back by 0 bases and J by 9 bases. The CDR3 protein is CASSQDLLAGGIGQYF. As DNA, the CDR3 is TGCGCCAGCAGCCAAGATCTTCTAGCGGGGGGAATCGGGCAGTACTTC.

The gene calls are TRBV18 and TRBJ1-6, with 11 nucleotides matching TRBD1. The CDR3 runs to 16 residues. Germline loops: CDR1 KGHSH, CDR2 LQKENI. Unmatched junction bases numbered 4, after V lost 2 bases and J lost 7 bases. CDR3 sequence: CASSPMGTGGNSPLHF. DNA for the CDR3: TGTGCCAGCTCACCAATGGGGACAGGGGGAAATTCACCCCTCCACTTT.

V is TRBV7-2 and J is TRBJ2-2; D perhaps matches TRBD1 (6 bases). Trimming pared 5 bases from V and 2 bases from J, leaving 9 bases between. The length of the CDR3 is 14 residues. Germline CDR1 SGHTA, CDR2 FQGNSA. The CDR3 DNA reads TGTGCCAGCAGCCAGGGGATCAACACCGGGGAGCTGTTTTTT. Translation gives CASSQGINTGELFF.

This chain links TRBV13 with TRBJ1-3; D gene ambiguous. Germline CDR1 is PRHDT and CDR2 is FYEKMQ (reference sequence). This CDR3 is 15 amino acids long. Trimming left V 1 base short and J 3 bases short, with 10 bases between. CDR3 sequence reads: CASSLAVVGGNTIYF. CDR3 bases: TGTGCCAGCAGCTTAGCGGTGGTCGGTGGAAACACCATATATTTT.

This clone has a handful of counts. This chain connects TRBV27 to TRBJ2-7; TRBD1 agrees at 11 bases. In germline, CDR1 is MNHEY, CDR2 SMNVEV (reference sequence). This CDR3 comprises 14 residues. V dropped 3 bases and J dropped 6; count of bases not matched to a gene: 4. CDR3 sequence reads: CASSLDRGRAEQYF. CDR3 nucleotide sequence: TGTGCCAGCAGTTTGGACAGGGGGCGAGCCGAGCAGTACTTC.

The chain combines TRBV25-1 with TRBJ2-1; D unresolved. The ends were cut back, 4 bases at V and 1 base at J, with 14 bases in the middle. This CDR3 region has 16 residues. Per the germline V gene, CDR1 is MGHDK and CDR2 is SYGVNS. CDR3 residues: CASSGMGRASYNEQFF. In DNA form, the CDR3 reads TGTGCCAGCAGTGGCATGGGCCGAGCTTCCTACAATGAGCAGTTCTTC.

CDR3 loop: CASSYPEGAGGQPQHF. CDR3 sequence (DNA): TGTGCCAGCAGTTACCCGGAGGGGGCGGGAGGGCAGCCCCAGCATTTT. This chain uses TRBV6-6 with TRBJ1-5; TRBD1 agrees at 7 bases. Germline loops: CDR1 MNHNY, CDR2 SVGAGI (reference sequence). V shed 2 bases and J 7 bases; nucleotides not matched to a gene: 11. The CDR3 length is 16 residues.

V usage is TRBV5-1 and J usage is TRBJ2-2; 9 nucleotides align to TRBD2. The V gene's germline CDR1 is SGHRS and CDR2 YFSETQ. The ends lost 0 bases at V and 2 bases at J; junction bases unmatched: 8. This CDR3 has 18 residues. The DNA for the CDR3 is TGCGCCAGCAGCTTGGAGGAGCGGGGGGCAGCAAACACCGGGGAGCTGTTTTTT. It encodes CASSLEERGAANTGELFF.

The rearrangement joins TRBV2 to TRBJ1-1, with D possibly TRBD1 on 6 matching bases. Germline V gene sequence: CDR1 SNHLY, CDR2 FYNNEI. This CDR3 region has 14 residues. Trimming cost V 7 bases and J 3 bases, with 15 bases left between them. The CDR3 bases are TGTGCCAGCACCTCACAGGGTCAAGACACTGAAGCTTTCTTT. Translation: CASTSQGQDTEAFF.

This sequence joins TRBV4-3 and TRBJ2-7; 7 bases align to TRBD1. Germline-derived CDR1 and CDR2 are LGHNA and YSLEER. CDR3 length: 15 residues. The ends lost 1 base at V and 4 bases at J; junction bases unmatched: 7. The CDR3 here is CASSQGTGVVYEQYF. CDR3 DNA sequence: TGCGCCAGCAGCCAAGGAACAGGGGTGGTTTACGAGCAGTACTTC.

This rearrangement joins TRBV6-5 to TRBJ2-3; no reliable D call. Between the trimmed V and J ends, which lost 1 base and 2 bases, there was a span of 10 bases. CDR1 MNHEY and CDR2 SVGAGI come from the germline V gene. The CDR3 extends over 15 amino acids. Written as DNA, the CDR3 is TGTGCCAGCAGTTACTTGGAACAGCACACAGATACGCAGTATTTT. Encoded protein: CASSYLEQHTDTQYF.

CDR3 region: CASSQDQGDRLGYTF. The CDR3 nucleotides read TGTGCCAGCAGCCAAGATCAGGGGGACAGGCTTGGCTACACCTTC. The V gene is TRBV14, the J gene TRBJ1-2; 8 bases line up with TRBD1. This CDR3 is built from 15 residues. Germline assignment: CDR1 SGHDN and CDR2 FVKESK. With V trimmed by 0 bases and J by 7 bases, 7 bases remained unmatched. The full variable domain, its missing parts supplied by reference TRBV14 and TRBJ1-2, is EAGVTQFPSHSVIEKGQTVTLRCDPISGHDNLYWYRRVMGKEIKFLLHFVKESKQDESGMPNNRFLAERTGGTYSTLKVQPAELEDSGVYFCASSQDQGDRLGYTFGSGTRLTVV.

The CDR3 is CAFSVVSGANVLTF. The CDR3 region has the DNA TGTGCCTTTAGCGTGGTCTCTGGGGCCAACGTCCTGACTTTC. This sequence joins TRBV30 and TRBJ2-6, with a tentative D call TRBD2 (5 bases). The V end lost 7 bases, the J end lost 0 bases, and 10 bases lay between the germline ends. Looked up from germline, CDR1 is GTSNPN and CDR2 is SVGIG (reference sequence). CDR3 length equals 14 residues.

V gene TRBV19 combines with J gene TRBJ2-5; 10 bases line up with TRBD1. The germline V gene encodes CDR1 LNHDA and CDR2 SQIVND (reference sequence). The CDR3 is made up of 15 amino acids. The trim removed 5 bases at V and 5 bases at J, leaving 8 bases unmatched. CDR3 protein: CASSSGTGVVETQYF. Here the CDR3 DNA reads TGTGCCAGTAGTTCCGGGACAGGGGTTGTGGAGACCCAGTACTTC.

V is TRBV6-1 and J is TRBJ2-1, with 10 bases aligning to TRBD2. The CDR3 spans 15 residues. Germline V gene sequence: CDR1 MNHNS, CDR2 SASEGT. The J segment lost 4 bases and the V segment lost 6 bases, leaving 6 bases of the junction unmatched. The CDR3 DNA is TGTGCCAGCAGGGATATACTAGCGGGGTACAATGAGCAGTTCTTC. Translating it yields CASRDILAGYNEQFF.

This chain links TRBV30 with TRBJ2-5; D is perhaps TRBD1 (6 bases). The length of the CDR3 is 12 residues. Germline values: CDR1 GTSNPN, CDR2 SVGIG (reference sequence). The V and J ends lost 4 bases and 5 bases respectively, with 11 bases between them. The CDR3 DNA reads TGTGCCTGGAACAGGGTCGGTGAGACCCAGTACTTC. Protein product: CAWNRVGETQYF. The full variable domain, in which reference TRBV30 and TRBJ2-5 provide the parts outside the CDR3, is SQTIHQWPATLVQPVGSPLSLECTVEGTSNPNLYWYRQAAGRGLQLLFYSVGIGQISSEVPQNLSASRPQDRQFILSSKKLLLSDSGFYLCAWNRVGETQYFGPGTRLLVL.

The chain carries TRBV28 and TRBJ1-5; TRBD1 might be the D (6 bases). The CDR3 runs 15 residues. The germline CDR1 and CDR2 sequences are MDHEN and SYDVKM. Trimming stripped 5 bases from V and 2 bases from J, with 13 bases between. CDR3 sequence reads: CASSPRGGGNQPQHF. DNA for the CDR3: TGTGCCAGCAGTCCCCGTGGGGGCGGCAATCAGCCCCAGCATTTT.

The chain uses TRBV4-2 and TRBJ1-6; maybe TRBD1 (6 bases). CDR1 LGHNA and CDR2 YNFKEQ come from the germline V gene. The V gene lost 1 base and the J gene lost 5 bases, with 9 bases spanning the gap. CDR3 size: 15 residues. In DNA form, the CDR3 reads TGTGCCAGCAGCCAAGGACACAGGGATAATTCACCCCTCCACTTT. It yields the protein CASSQGHRDNSPLHF.

The chain links TRBV10-3 to TRBJ1-5, with TRBD1 identical over 8 bases. Losses at the gene ends were 6 bases for V and 7 bases for J; bases not matched to a gene: 5. The CDR3 totals 13 residues. CDR1 ENHRY and CDR2 SYGVKD come from the germline V gene. CDR3 in amino acids: CAIRGQDAQPQHF. The CDR3 DNA sequence: TGTGCCATCAGGGGACAGGATGCCCAGCCCCAGCATTTT.